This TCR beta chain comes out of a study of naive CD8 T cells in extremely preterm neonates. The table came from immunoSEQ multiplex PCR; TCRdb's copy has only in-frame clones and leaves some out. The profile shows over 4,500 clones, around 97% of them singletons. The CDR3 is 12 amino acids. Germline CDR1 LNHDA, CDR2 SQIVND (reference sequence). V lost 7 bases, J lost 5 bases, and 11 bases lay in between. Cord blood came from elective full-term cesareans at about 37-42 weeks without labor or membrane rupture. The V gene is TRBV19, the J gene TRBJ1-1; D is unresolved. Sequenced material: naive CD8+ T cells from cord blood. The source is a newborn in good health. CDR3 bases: TGTGCCAGTACCAGGACTGGGACTGAAGCTTTCTTT. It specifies CASTRTGTEAFF.